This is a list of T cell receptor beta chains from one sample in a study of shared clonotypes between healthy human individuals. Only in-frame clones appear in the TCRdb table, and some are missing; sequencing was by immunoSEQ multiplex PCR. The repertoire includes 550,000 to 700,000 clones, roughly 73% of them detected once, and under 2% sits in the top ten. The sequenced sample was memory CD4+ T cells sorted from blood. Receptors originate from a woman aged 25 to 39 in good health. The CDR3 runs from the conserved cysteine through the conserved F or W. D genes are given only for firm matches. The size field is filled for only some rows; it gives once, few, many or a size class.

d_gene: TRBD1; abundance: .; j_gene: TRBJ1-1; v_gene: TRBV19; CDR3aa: CASSILPGQGDRTEAFF; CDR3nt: TGTGCCAGTAGTATTCTTCCGGGACAGGGGGATCGAACTGAAGCTTTCTTT
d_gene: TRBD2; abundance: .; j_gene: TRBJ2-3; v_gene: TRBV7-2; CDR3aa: CASSLGSASGGFTDTQYF; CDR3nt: TGTGCCAGCAGCTTAGGCTCTGCTAGCGGGGGGTTCACAGATACGCAGTATTTT
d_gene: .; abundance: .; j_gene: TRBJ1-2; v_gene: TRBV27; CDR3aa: CASRPTGQGGYTF; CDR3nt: TGTGCCAGCAGACCTACAGGTCAAGGGGGCTACACCTTC
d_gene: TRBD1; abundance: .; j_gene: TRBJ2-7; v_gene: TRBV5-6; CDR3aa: CASTGATGAYEQYF; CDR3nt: TGTGCCAGCACTGGGGCCACAGGGGCCTACGAGCAGTACTTC
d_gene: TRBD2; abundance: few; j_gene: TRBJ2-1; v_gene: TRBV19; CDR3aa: CATGLANYNEQFF; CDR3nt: TGTGCCACCGGACTAGCGAACTACAATGAGCAGTTCTTC
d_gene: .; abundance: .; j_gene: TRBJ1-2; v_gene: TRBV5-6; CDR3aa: CASSSSTKLTSQRGYTF; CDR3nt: TGTGCCAGCAGCTCGTCGACGAAGTTAACTTCTCAGCGTGGCTACACCTTC
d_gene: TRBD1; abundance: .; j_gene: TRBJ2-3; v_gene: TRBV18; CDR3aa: CASSPGTASTDTQYF; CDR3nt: TGTGCCAGCTCACCAGGGACAGCTAGCACAGATACGCAGTATTTT
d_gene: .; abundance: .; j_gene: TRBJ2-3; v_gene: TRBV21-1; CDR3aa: CASSKGADTQYF; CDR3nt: TGTGCCAGCAGCAAAGGGGCAGATACGCAGTATTTT
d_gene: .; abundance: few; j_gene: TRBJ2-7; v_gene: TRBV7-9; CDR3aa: CASSRSGTYEQYF; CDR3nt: TGTGCCAGCAGCCGAAGTGGGACCTACGAGCAGTACTTC
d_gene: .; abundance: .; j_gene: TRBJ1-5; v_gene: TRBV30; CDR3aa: CAWSFGMRSNSNQPQHF; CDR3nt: TGTGCCTGGTCATTCGGTATGAGGAGTAACAGCAATCAGCCCCAGCATTTT
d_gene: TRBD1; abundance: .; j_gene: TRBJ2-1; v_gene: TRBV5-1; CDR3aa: CASSRRQYQGDNEQFF; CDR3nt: TGCGCCAGCAGCCGCCGACAGTACCAGGGGGACAATGAGCAGTTCTTC
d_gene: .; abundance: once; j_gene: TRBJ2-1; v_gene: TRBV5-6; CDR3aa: CASSLELNTMKQFF; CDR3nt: TGTGCCAGCAGCTTGGAACTAAATACAATGAAGCAGTTCTTC
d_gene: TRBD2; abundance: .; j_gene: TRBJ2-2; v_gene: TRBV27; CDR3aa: CASSTAGTSGRAVTGELFF; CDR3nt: TGTGCCAGCAGTACCGCCGGGACTAGCGGGAGGGCGGTCACCGGGGAGCTGTTTTTT
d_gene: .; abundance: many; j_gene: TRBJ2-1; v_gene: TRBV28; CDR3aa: CASSNRGSNEQFF; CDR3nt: TGTGCCAGCAGTAATCGGGGAAGTAATGAGCAGTTCTTC
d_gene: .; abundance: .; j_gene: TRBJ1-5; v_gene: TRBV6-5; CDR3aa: CASSYAGDQPQHF; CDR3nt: TGTGCCAGCAGTTACGCGGGAGATCAGCCCCAGCATTTT
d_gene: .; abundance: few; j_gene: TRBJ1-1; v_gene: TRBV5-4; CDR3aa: CASRSTVNTEAFF; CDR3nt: TGTGCCAGCAGGTCGACAGTGAACACTGAAGCTTTCTTT
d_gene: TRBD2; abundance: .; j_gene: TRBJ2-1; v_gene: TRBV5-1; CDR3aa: CASSTRTSGRANEQFF; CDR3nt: TGCGCCAGCAGCACACGGACTAGCGGGAGAGCCAATGAGCAGTTCTTC
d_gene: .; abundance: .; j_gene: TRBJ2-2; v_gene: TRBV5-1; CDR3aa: CASSLDRFAGELFF; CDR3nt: TGCGCCAGCAGCTTGGACAGGTTCGCCGGGGAGCTGTTTTTT
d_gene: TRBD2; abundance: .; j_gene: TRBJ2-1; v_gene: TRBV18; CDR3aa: CASSDLAGDSPNEQFF; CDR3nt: TGTGCCAGCTCGGATCTAGCGGGAGACTCGCCAAATGAGCAGTTCTTC
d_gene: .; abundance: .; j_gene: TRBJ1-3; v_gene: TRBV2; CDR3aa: CASSGIRGSGNTIYF; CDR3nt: TGTGCCAGCAGTGGCATCAGGGGTTCTGGAAACACCATATATTTT
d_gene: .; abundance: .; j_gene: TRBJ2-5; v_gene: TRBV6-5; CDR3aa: CASSFRWDYQETQYF; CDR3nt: TGTGCCAGCAGTTTCCGGTGGGACTACCAAGAGACCCAGTACTTC
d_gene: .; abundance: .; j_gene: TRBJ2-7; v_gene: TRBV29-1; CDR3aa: CSVVTDTYEQYF; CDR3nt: TGCAGCGTTGTGACAGATACCTACGAGCAGTACTTC
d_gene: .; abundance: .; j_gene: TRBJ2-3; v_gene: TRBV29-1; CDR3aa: CSVGPGDGTDTQYF; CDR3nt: TGCAGCGTTGGACCCGGGGACGGCACAGATACGCAGTATTTT
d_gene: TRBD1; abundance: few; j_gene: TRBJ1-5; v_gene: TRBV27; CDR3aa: CASSFGGTGAQPQHF; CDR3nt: TGTGCCAGCAGTTTCGGGGGGACAGGGGCCCAGCCCCAGCATTTT
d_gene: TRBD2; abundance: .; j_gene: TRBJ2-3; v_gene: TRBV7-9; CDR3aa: CASSPRGGADTQYF; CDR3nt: TGTGCCAGCAGCCCGCGGGGAGGGGCAGATACGCAGTATTTT
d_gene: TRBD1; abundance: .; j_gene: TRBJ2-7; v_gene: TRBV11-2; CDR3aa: CASSPGTVGYEQYF; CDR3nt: TGTGCCAGCAGCCCCGGGACAGTGGGCTACGAGCAGTACTTC
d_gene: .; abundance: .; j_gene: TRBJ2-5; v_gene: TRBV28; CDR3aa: CASSAGTRQETQYF; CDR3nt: TGTGCCAGCAGTGCCGGGACACGACAAGAGACCCAGTACTTC
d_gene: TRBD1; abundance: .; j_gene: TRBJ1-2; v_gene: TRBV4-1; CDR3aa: CASSQVSSGGADYGYTF; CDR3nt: TGCGCCAGCAGCCAAGTAAGCTCAGGGGGCGCAGACTATGGCTACACCTTC
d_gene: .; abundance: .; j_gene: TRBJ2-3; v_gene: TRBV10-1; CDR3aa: CASSPQGSDTQYF; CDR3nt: TGCGCCAGCAGCCCTCAGGGCTCAGATACGCAGTATTTT
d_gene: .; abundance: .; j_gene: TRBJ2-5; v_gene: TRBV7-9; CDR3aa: CASSISGVGQETQYF; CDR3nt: TGTGCCAGCAGCATATCCGGTGTGGGACAAGAGACCCAGTACTTC
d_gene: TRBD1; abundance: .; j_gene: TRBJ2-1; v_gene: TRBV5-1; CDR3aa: CASSTGDSYNEQFF; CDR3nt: TGCGCCAGCAGCACAGGGGACTCCTACAATGAGCAGTTCTTC
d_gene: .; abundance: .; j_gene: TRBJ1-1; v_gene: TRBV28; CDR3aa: CASSLRGAPTEAFF; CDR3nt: TGTGCCAGCAGTTTAAGGGGGGCGCCCACTGAAGCTTTCTTT
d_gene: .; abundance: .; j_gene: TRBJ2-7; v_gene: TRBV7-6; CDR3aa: CASSLKPGPHYEQYF; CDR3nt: TGTGCCAGCAGCTTAAAGCCGGGACCTCACTACGAGCAGTACTTC
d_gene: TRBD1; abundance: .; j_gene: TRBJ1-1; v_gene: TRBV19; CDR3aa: CASSPRGQNTEAFF; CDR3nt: TGTGCCAGTAGCCCCAGGGGGCAGAACACTGAAGCTTTCTTT
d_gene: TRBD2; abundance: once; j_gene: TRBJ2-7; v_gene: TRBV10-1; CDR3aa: CASSDEAGGRNEQYF; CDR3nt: TGCGCCAGCAGTGATGAAGCGGGAGGGAGGAACGAGCAGTACTTC
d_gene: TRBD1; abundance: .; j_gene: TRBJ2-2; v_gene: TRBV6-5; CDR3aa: CASSYLQGANTGELFF; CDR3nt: TGTGCCAGCAGTTACTTGCAGGGGGCGAACACCGGGGAGCTGTTTTTT
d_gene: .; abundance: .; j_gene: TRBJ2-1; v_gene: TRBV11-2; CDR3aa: CASRGGSSYNEQFF; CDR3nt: TGTGCCAGCAGGGGTGGGAGCTCCTACAATGAGCAGTTCTTC
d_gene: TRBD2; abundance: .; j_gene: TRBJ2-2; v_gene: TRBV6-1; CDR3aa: CASSEPAGGPIGELFF; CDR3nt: TGTGCCAGCAGTGAACCAGCGGGAGGGCCTATCGGGGAGCTGTTTTTT
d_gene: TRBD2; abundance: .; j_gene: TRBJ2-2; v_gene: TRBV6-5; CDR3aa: CASIGTSGTGELFF; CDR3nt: TGTGCCAGCATTGGGACTAGCGGTACCGGGGAGCTGTTTTTT
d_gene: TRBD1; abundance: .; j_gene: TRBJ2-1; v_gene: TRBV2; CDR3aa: CASKIDRGKSGEQFF; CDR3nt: TGTGCCAGCAAAATCGACAGGGGCAAGAGTGGTGAGCAGTTCTTC
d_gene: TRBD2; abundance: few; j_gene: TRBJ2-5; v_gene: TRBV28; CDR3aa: CASSLLAGGGAQYF; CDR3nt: TGTGCCAGCAGTTTACTAGCGGGAGGCGGTGCCCAGTACTTC
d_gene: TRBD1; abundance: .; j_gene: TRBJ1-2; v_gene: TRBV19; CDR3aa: CASVRDSLGGFYGYTF; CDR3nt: TGTGCCAGTGTCCGGGACAGCCTCGGAGGGTTCTATGGCTACACCTTC
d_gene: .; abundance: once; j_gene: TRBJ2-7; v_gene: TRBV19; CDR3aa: CASRGESSYEQYF; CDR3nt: TGTGCCAGTAGGGGCGAGTCCTCCTACGAGCAGTACTTC
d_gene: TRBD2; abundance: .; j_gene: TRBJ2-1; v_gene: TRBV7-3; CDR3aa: CASSAQLAGSHNEQFF; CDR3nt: TGTGCCAGCAGCGCTCAACTAGCGGGATCGCACAATGAGCAGTTCTTC
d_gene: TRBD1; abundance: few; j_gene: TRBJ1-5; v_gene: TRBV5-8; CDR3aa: CASETGDRNSNQPQHF; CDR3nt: TGTGCCAGCGAGACAGGGGACAGAAATAGCAATCAGCCCCAGCATTTT
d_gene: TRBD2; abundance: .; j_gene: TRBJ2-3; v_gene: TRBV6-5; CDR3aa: CASRSGRNYADTQYF; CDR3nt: TGTGCCAGCAGGAGCGGGAGGAATTACGCTGATACGCAGTATTTT
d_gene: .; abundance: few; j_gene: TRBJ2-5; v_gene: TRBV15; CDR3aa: CATSRGPDGVPSTQYF; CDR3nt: TGTGCCACCAGCAGAGGACCCGACGGCGTCCCCTCCACCCAGTACTTC
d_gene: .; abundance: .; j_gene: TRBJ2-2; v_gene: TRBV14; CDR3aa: CASSRDFTGELFF; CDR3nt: TGTGCCAGCAGCCGGGACTTCACCGGGGAGCTGTTTTTT
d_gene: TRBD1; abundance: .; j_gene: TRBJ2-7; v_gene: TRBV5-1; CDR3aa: CASRPQGSGYEQYF; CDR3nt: TGCGCCAGCAGACCACAGGGGTCGGGCTACGAGCAGTACTTC
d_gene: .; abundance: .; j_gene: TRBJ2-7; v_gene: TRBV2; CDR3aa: CASSERREQYF; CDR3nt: TGTGCCAGCAGTGAGAGGAGGGAGCAGTACTTC
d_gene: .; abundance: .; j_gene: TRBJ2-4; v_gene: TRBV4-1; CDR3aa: CASSQERRGDKNIQYF; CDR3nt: TGCGCCAGCAGCCAAGAGCGGAGGGGAGACAAAAACATTCAGTACTTC
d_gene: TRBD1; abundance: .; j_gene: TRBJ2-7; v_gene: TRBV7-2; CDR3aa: CASSLRDSRSDEQYF; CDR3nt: TGTGCCAGCAGCTTAAGGGACAGCAGAAGCGACGAGCAGTACTTC
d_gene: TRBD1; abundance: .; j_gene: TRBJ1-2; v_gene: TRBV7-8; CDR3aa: CASSSRDRNYGYTF; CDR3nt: TGTGCCAGCAGCTCCCGGGACAGGAACTATGGCTACACCTTC
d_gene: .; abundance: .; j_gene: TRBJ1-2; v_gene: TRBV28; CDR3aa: CASSLRGTTGGRGYTF; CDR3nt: TGTGCCAGCAGTTTGCGAGGGACGACGGGGGGTCGTGGCTACACCTTC
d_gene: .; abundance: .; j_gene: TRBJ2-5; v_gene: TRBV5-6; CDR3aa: CASSSDVSEETQYF; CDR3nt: TGTGCCAGCAGCTCGGACGTCTCAGAAGAGACCCAGTACTTC
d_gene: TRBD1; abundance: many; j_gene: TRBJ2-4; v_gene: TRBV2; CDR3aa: CASSSEGQGMDIQYF; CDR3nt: TGTGCCAGCAGTTCGGAGGGACAGGGGATGGACATTCAGTACTTC
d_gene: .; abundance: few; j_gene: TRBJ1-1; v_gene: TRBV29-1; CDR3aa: CSVDTRPGRKNTEAFF; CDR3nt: TGCAGCGTTGATACTCGACCGGGACGGAAGAACACTGAAGCTTTCTTT
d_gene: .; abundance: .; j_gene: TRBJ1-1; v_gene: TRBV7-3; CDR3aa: CASSPPQGNTEAFF; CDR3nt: TGTGCCAGCAGCCCTCCGCAGGGGAACACTGAAGCTTTCTTT
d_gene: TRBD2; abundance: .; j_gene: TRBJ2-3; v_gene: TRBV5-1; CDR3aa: CASSSNGSTSARTDTQYF; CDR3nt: TGCGCCAGCAGCTCGAATGGGTCGACTAGCGCCCGCACAGATACGCAGTATTTT
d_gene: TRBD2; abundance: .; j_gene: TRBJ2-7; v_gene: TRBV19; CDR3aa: CASSIFAGAFIEQYF; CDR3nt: TGTGCCAGTAGTATTTTTGCGGGAGCTTTCATCGAGCAGTACTTC